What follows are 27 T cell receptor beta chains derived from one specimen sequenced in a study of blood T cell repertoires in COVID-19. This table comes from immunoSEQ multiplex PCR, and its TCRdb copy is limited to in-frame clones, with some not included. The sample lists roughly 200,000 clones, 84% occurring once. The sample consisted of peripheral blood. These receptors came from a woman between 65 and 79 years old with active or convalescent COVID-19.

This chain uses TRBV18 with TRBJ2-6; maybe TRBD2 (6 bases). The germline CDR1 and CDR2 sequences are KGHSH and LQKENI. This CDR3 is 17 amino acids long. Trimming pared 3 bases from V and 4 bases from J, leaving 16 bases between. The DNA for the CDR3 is TGTGCCAGCTCACCCGTCGTAAGGGGAGGCGGGGCCAACGTCCTGACTTTC. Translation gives CASSPVVRGGGANVLTF.

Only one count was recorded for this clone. The CDR3 spells CASSLRGSGLFF. In DNA form, the CDR3 reads TGTGCCAGCAGTCTGAGAGGTTCTGGACTGTTTTTT. The chain carries TRBV12-3 or TRBV12-4 and TRBJ1-4; unclear D gene. The CDR3 has 12 amino acids. V shed 5 bases and J shed 13 bases, with 14 bases lying between them.

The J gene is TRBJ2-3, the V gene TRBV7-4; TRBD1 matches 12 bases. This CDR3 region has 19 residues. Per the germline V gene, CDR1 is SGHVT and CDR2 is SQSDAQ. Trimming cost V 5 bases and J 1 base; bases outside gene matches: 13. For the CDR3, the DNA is TGTGCCAGCAGCGGATCGGGGACAGGGGGCGACCTCTGCACAGATACGCAGTATTTT. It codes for CASSGSGTGGDLCTDTQYF.

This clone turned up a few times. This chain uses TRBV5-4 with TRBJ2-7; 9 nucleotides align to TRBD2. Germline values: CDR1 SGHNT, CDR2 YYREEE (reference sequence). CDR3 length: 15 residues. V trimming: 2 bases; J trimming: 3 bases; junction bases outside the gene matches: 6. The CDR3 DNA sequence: TGTGCCAGCAGCTTCCTTAGCGGGAGTGGCTACGAGCAGTACTTC. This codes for CASSFLSGSGYEQYF.

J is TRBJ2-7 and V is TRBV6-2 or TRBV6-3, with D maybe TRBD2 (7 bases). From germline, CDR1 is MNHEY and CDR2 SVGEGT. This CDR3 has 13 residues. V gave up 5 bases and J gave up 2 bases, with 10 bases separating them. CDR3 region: CASSRGGTYEQYF. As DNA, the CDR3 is TGTGCCAGCAGTAGGGGGGGCACCTACGAGCAGTACTTC.

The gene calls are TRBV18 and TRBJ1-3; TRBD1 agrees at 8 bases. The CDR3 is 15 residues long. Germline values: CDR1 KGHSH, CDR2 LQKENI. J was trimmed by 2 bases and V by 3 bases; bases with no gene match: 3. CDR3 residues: CASSPRTGTGNTIYF. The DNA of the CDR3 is TGTGCCAGCTCACCCAGGACAGGGACTGGAAACACCATATATTTT.

CDR3 nucleotides: TGTGCCAGCAGTACGGGACTAGCGGGAGGCCAACCTACCACCGGGGAGCTGTTTTTT. It translates to CASSTGLAGGQPTTGELFF. V usage is TRBV27 and J usage is TRBJ2-2, with 15 bases lining up with TRBD2. Germline trimming cut 5 bases from V and 4 bases from J; bases unmatched to any gene: 11. CDR3 length: 19 residues. Germline V lookup: CDR1 MNHEY, CDR2 SMNVEV (reference sequence).

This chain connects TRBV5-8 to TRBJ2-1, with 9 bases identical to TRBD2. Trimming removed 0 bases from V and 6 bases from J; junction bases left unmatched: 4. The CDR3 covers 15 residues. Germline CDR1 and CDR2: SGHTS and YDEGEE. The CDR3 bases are TGTGCCAGCAGCTTGGGTCTAGCGGGGACCAATGAGCAGTTCTTC. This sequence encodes CASSLGLAGTNEQFF.

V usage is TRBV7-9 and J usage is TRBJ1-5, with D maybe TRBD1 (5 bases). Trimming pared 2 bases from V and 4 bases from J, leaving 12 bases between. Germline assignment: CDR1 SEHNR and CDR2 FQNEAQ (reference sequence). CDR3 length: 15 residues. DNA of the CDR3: TGTGCCAGCAGCTTATCTGGGGCCTTTAATCAGCCCCAGCATTTT. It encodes CASSLSGAFNQPQHF.

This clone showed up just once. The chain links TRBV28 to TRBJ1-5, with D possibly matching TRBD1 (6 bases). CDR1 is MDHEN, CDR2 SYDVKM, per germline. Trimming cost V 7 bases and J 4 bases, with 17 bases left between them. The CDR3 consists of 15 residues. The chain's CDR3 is CASTSSQGTNQPQHF. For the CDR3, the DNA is TGTGCCAGCACCTCATCCCAGGGGACAAATCAGCCCCAGCATTTT. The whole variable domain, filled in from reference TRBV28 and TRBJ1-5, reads DVKVTQSSRYLVKRTGEKVFLECVQDMDHENMFWYRQDPGLGLRLIYFSYDVKMKEKGDIPEGYSVSREKKERFSLILESASTNQTSMYLCASTSSQGTNQPQHFGDGTRLSIL.

CDR3 sequence (DNA): TGCAGCGTTGGTTTTCGAGGGGGGACAGGAGTTGAAAAACTGTTTTTT. Translated: CSVGFRGGTGVEKLFF. The rearrangement joins TRBV29-1 to TRBJ1-4; 8 positions match TRBD1. The V gene end was trimmed by 4 bases and the J gene end by 7 bases; junction bases not matched to a gene: 14. CDR1 is SQVTM, CDR2 ANQGSEA, per germline. The CDR3 consists of 16 residues.

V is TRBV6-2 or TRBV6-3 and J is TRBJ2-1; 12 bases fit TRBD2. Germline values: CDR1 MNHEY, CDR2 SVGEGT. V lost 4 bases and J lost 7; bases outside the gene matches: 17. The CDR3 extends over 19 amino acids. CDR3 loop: CASSSPRGVTSGRWNEQFF. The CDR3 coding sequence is TGTGCCAGCAGTTCCCCCCGCGGGGTGACTAGCGGGAGATGGAATGAGCAGTTCTTC.

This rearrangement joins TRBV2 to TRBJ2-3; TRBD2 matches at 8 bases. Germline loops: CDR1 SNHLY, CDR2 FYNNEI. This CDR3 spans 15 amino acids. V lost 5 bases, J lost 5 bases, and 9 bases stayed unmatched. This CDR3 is CASSISGNRLDTQYF. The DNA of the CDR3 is TGTGCCAGCAGTATTAGCGGGAATCGTTTAGATACGCAGTATTTT.

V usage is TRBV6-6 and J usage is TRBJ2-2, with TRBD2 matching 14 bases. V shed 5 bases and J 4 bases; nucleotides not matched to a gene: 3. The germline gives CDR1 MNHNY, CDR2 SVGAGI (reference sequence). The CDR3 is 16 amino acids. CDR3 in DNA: TGTGCCAGCAGTCTAGGGACTAGCGGGAGCACCGGGGAGCTGTTTTTT. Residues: CASSLGTSGSTGELFF.

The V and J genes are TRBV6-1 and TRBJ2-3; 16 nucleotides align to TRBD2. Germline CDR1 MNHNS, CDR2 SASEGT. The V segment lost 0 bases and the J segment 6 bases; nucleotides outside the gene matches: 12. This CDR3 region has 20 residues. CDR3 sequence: CASSEANTGTSGRARDTQYF. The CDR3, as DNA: TGTGCCAGCAGTGAAGCAAATACCGGGACTAGCGGGAGGGCCAGGGATACGCAGTATTTT.

CDR3 coding DNA: TGTGCCAGCAGTGCTGCTAGCGGGAGGGCCCACGAGCAGTACTTC. Translation: CASSAASGRAHEQYF. This sequence joins TRBV6-2 or TRBV6-3 and TRBJ2-7; 12 bases align to TRBD2. The germline gives CDR1 MNHEY, CDR2 SVGEGT. V was pared by 5 bases and J by 5 bases, with 7 bases of the junction left unmatched. This CDR3 contains 15 residues.

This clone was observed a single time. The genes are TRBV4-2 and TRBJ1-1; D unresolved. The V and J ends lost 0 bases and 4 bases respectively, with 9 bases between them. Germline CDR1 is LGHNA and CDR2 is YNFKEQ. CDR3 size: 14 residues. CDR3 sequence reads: CASSQDPAGTEAFF. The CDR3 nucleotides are TGTGCCAGCAGCCAAGACCCCGCGGGCACTGAAGCTTTCTTT.

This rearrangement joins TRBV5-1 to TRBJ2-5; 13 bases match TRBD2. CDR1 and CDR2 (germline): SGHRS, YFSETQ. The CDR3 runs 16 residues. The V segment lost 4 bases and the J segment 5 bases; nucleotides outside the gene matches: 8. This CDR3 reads CASSSTSGRAFETQYF. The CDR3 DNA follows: TGCGCCAGCAGCAGTACTAGCGGGAGGGCCTTTGAGACCCAGTACTTC. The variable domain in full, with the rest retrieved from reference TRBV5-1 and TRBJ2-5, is KAGVTQTPRYLIKTRGQQVTLSCSPISGHRSVSWYQQTPGQGLQFLFEYFSETQRNKGNFPGRFSGRQFSNSRSEMNVSTLELGDSALYLCASSSTSGRAFETQYFGPGTRLLVL.

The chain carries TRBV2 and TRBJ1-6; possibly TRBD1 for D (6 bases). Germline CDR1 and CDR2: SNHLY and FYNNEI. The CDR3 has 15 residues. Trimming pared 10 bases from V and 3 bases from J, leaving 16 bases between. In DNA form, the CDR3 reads TGTGCCACGGCGGGGGGAGGGGGCTATAATTCACCCCTCCACTTT. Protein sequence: CATAGGGGYNSPLHF.

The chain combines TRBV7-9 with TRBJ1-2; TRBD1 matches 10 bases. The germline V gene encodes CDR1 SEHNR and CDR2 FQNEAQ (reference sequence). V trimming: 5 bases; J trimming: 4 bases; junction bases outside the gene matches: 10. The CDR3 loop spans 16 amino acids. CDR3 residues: CASSLPPGQGTYGYTF. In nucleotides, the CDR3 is TGTGCCAGCAGCCTACCTCCGGGACAGGGGACCTATGGCTACACCTTC.

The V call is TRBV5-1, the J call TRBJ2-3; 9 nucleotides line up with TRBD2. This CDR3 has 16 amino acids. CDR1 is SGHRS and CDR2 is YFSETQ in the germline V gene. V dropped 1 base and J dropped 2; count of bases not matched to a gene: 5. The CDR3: CASSLPLAGPTDTQYF. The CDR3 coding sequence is TGCGCCAGCAGCTTGCCTCTAGCGGGACCCACAGATACGCAGTATTTT.

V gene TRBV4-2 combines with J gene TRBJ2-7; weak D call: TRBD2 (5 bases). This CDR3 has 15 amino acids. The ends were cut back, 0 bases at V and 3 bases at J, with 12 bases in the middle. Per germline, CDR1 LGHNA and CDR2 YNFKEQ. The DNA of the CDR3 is TGTGCCAGCAGCCAAGATACCGGGGATCTCTACGAGCAGTACTTC. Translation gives CASSQDTGDLYEQYF.

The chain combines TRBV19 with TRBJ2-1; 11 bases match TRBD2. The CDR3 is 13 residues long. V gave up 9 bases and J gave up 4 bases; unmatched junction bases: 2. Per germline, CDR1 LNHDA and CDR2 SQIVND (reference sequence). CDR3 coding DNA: TGTGCCAGCAGACTAGCGGGATACAATGAGCAGTTCTTC. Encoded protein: CASRLAGYNEQFF.

The CDR3 region has the DNA TGTGCCAGCAGGGAACAGGGGGCGAGGGAGACCCAGTACTTC. Protein product: CASREQGARETQYF. The chain combines TRBV28 with TRBJ2-5, with 9 bases matching TRBD1. The CDR3 has 14 amino acids. The V and J ends lost 6 bases and 5 bases, in that order; junction bases with no gene match: 7. Germline CDR1 reads MDHEN; CDR2 reads SYDVKM.

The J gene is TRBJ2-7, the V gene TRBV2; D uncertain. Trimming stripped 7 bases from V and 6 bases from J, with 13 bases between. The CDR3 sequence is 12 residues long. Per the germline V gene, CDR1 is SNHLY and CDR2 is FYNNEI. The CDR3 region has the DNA TGTGCCAGCACGCTAGAATCTCCCGAGCAGTACTTC. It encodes CASTLESPEQYF.

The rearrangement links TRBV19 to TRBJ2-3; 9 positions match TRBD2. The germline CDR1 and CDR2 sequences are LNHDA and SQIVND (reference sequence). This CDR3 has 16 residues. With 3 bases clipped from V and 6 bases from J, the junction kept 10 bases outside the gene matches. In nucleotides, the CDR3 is TGTGCCAGTAGTATTCTAGGCGGGAGGGTAATGGATACGCAGTATTTT. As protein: CASSILGGRVMDTQYF.

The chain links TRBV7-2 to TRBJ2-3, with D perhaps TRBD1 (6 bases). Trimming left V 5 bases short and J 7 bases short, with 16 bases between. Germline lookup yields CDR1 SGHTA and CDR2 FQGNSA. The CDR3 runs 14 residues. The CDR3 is CASSLQGTKNTQYF. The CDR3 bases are TGTGCCAGCAGCCTCCAGGGGACCAAAAATACGCAGTATTTT.